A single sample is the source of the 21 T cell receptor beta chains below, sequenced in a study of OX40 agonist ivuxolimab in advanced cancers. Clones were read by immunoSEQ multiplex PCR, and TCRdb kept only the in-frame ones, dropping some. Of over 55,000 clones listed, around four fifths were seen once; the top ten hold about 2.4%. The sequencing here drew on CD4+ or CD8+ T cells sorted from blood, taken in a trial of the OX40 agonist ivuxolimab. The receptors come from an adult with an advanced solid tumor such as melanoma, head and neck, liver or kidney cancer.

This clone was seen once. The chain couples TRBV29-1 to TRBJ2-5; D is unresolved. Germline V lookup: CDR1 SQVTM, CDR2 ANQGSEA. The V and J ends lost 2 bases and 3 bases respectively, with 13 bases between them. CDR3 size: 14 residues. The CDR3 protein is CSVERGAAKETQYF. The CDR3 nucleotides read TGCAGCGTTGAACGAGGAGCAGCAAAAGAGACCCAGTACTTC.

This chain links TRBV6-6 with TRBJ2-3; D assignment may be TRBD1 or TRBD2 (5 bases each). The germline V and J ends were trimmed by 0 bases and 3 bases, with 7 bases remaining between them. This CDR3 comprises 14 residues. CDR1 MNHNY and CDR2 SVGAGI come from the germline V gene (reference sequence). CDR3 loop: CASSYSEGTDTQYF. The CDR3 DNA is TGTGCCAGCAGTTACTCAGAGGGGACAGATACGCAGTATTTT.

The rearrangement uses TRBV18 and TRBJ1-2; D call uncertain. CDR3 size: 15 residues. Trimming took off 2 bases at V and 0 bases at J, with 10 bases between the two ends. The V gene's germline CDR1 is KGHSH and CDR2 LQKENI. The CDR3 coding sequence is TGTGCCAGCTCACCAGGTTCCGACCCTAACTATGGCTACACCTTC. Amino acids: CASSPGSDPNYGYTF.

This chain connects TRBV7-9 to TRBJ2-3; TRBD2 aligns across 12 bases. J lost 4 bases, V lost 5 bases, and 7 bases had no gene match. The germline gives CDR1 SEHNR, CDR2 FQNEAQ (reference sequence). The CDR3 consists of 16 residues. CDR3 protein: CASSPVTSGRPDTQYF. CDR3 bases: TGTGCCAGCAGCCCAGTGACTAGCGGGAGACCAGATACGCAGTATTTT.

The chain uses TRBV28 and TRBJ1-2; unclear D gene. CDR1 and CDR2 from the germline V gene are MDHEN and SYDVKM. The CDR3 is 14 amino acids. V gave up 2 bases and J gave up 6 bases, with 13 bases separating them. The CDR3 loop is CASSLVGGFDGYTF. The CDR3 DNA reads TGTGCCAGCAGTTTAGTTGGAGGATTTGATGGCTACACCTTC.

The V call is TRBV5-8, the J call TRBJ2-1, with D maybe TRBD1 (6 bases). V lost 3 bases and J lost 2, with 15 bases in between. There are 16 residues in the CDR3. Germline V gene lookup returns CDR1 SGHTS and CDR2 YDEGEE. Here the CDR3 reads CASSSYRDRTYNEQFF. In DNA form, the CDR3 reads TGTGCCAGCAGCTCCTACAGGGATAGGACCTACAATGAGCAGTTCTTC.

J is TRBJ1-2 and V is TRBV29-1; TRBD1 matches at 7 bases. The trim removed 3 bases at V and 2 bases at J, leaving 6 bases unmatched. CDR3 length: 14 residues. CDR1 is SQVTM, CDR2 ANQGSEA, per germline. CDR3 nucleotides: TGCAGCGTTGAGGGCAGGGGGAGGAACTATGGCTACACCTTC. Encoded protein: CSVEGRGRNYGYTF.

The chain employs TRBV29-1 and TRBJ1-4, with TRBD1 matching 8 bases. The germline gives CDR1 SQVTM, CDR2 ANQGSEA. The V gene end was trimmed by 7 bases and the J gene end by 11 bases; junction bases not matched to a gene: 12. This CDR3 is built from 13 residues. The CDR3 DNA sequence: TGCAGCGCACACATGGCAGGGGGCACGAAACTGTTTTTT. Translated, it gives CSAHMAGGTKLFF.

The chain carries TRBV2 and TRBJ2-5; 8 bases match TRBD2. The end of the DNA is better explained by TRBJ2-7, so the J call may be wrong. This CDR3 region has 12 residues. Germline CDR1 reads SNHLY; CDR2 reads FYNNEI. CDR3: CASYSGRVEQYF. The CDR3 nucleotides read TGTGCCAGCTACAGCGGGAGAGTCGAGCAGTACTTC.

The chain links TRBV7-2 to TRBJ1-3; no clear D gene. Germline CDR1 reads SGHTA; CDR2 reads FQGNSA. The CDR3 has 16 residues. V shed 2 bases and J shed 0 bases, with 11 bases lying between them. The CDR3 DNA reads TGTGCCAGCAGCTTAAAATTCGGACTCTCTGGAAACACCATATATTTT. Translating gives CASSLKFGLSGNTIYF.

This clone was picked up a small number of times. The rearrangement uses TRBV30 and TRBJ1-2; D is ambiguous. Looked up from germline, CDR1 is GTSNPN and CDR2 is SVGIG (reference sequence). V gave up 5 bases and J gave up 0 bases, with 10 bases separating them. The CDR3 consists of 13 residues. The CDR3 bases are TGTGCCTGGTCAACACAAGCTAACTATGGCTACACCTTC. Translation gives CAWSTQANYGYTF.

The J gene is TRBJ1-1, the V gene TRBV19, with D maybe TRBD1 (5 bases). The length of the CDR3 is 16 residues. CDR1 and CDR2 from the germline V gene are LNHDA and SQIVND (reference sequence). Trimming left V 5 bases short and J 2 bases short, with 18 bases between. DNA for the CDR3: TGTGCCAGTAGTTTCCTCGGAGGGGCAGTCAACACTGAAGCTTTCTTT. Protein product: CASSFLGGAVNTEAFF.

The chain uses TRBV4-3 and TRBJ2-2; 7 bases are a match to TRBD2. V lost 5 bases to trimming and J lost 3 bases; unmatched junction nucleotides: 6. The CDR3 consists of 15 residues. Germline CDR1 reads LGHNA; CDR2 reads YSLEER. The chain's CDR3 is CASSYRRGDTGELFF. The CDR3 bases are TGCGCCAGCAGCTACCGCCGGGGGGACACCGGGGAGCTGTTTTTT.

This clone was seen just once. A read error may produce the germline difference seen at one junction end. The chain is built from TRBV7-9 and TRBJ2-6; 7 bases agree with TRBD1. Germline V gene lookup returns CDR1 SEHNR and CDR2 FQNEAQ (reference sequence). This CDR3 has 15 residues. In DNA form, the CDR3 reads TGTACCAGCAACGACAGGGACTCTGGGGCCAACGTCCTGACTTTC. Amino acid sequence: CTSNDRDSGANVLTF.

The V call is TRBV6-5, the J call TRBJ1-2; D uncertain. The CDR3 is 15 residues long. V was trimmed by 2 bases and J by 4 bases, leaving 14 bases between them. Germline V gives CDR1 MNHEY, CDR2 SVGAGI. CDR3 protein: CASSYGDAGTYGYTF. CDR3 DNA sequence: TGTGCCAGCAGTTACGGGGATGCAGGAACCTATGGCTACACCTTC.

The CDR3 region is CASSEMGDGPYGYTF. CDR3 bases: TGTGCCAGCAGTGAAATGGGGGACGGTCCTTATGGCTACACCTTC. V and J are TRBV2 and TRBJ1-2; possibly TRBD1 for D (5 bases). V was shortened by 2 bases and J by 5 bases, with 15 bases between the two germline ends. Germline loops: CDR1 SNHLY, CDR2 FYNNEI. The CDR3 has 15 residues.

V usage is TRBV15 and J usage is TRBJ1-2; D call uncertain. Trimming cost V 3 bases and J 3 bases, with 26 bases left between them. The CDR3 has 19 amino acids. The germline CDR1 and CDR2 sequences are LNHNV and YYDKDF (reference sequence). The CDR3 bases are TGTGCCACCAGCAGCGGCCCCCCCCTCCCAGGCAGGCTCTACTATGGCTACACCTTC. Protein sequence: CATSSGPPLPGRLYYGYTF.

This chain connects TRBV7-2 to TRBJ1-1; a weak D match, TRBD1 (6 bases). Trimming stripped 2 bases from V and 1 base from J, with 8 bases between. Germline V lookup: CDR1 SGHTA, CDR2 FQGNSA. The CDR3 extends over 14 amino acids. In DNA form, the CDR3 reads TGTGCCAGCAGCTTACAGGGGCCGAACACTGAAGCTTTCTTT. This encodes CASSLQGPNTEAFF.

CDR3 sequence: CASTNPGLPYNEQFF. The CDR3 bases are TGTGCCAGCACTAACCCGGGACTACCCTACAATGAGCAGTTCTTC. J is TRBJ2-1 and V is TRBV6-6; 7 nucleotides align to TRBD2. With V trimmed by 7 bases and J by 2 bases, 8 bases remained unmatched. The germline gives CDR1 MNHNY, CDR2 SVGAGI (reference sequence). CDR3 length: 15 amino acids.

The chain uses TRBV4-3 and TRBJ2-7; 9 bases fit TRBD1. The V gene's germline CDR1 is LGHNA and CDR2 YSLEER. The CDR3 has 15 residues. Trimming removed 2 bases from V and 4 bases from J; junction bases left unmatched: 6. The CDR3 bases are TGCGCCAGCAGCCAAAAGACAGGGGGAGGGTACGAGCAGTACTTC. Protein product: CASSQKTGGGYEQYF.

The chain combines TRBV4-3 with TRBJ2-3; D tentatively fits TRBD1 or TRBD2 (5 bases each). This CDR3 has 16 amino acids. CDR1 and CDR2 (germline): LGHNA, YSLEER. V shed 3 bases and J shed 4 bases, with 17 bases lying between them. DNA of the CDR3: TGCGCCAGCAGCCACTCCCGGGACGTTGGTGCAGATACGCAGTATTTT. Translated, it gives CASSHSRDVGADTQYF.